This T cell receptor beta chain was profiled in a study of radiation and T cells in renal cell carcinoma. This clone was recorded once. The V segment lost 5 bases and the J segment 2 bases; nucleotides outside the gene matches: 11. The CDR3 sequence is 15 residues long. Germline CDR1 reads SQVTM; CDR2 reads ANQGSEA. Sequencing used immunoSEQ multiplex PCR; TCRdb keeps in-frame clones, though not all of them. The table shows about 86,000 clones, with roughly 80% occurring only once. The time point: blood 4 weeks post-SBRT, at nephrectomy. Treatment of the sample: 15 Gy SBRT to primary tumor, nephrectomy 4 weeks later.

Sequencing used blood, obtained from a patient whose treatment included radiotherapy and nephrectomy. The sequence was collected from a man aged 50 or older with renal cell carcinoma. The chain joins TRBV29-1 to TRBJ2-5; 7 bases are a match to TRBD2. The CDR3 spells CSVSRGRGRQETQYF. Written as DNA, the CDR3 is TGCAGCGTTTCCCGAGGGCGGGGGAGGCAAGAGACCCAGTACTTC.